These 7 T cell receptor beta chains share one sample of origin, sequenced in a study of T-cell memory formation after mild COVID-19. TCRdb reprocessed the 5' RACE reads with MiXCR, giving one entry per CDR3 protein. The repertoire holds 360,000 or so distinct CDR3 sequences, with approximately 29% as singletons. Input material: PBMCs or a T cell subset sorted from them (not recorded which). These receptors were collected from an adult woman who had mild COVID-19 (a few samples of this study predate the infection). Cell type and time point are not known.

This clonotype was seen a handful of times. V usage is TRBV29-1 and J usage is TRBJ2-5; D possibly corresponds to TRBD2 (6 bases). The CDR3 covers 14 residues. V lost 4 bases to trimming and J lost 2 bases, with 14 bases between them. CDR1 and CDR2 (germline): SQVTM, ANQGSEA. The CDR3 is CSVGVGGVQETQYF. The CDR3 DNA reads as TGCAGCGTTGGTGTCGGGGGAGTTCAAGAGACCCAGTACTTC.

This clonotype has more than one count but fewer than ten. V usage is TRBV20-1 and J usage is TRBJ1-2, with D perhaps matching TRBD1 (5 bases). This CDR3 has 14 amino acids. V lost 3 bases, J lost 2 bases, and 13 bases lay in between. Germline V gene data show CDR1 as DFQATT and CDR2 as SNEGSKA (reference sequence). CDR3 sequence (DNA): TGCAGTGCTAGTTCGTTGCAGGGAAACTATGGCTACACCTTC. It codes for CSASSLQGNYGYTF.

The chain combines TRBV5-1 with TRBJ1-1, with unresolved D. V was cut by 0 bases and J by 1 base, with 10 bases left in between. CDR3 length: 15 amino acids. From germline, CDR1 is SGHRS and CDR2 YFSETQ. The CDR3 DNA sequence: TGCGCCAGCAGCTTGGTAGTATCGCAGAACACTGAAGCTTTCTTT. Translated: CASSLVVSQNTEAFF.

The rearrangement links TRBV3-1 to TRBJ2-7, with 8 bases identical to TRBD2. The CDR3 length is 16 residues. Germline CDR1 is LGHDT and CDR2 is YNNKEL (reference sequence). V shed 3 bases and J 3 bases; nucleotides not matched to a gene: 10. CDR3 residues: CASSQKPGLVIYEQYF. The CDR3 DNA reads TGTGCCAGCAGCCAGAAGCCGGGACTAGTGATCTACGAGCAGTACTTC.

This chain's CDR3 is CASSLWTGRDEKLFF. As DNA, the CDR3 is TGTGCCAGCAGTTTATGGACAGGGAGGGATGAAAAACTGTTTTTT. This chain joins TRBV27 and TRBJ1-4, with 8 bases that match TRBD1. This CDR3 has 15 residues. Losses at the gene ends were 1 base for V and 6 bases for J; bases not matched to a gene: 4. Germline assignment: CDR1 MNHEY and CDR2 SMNVEV (reference sequence).

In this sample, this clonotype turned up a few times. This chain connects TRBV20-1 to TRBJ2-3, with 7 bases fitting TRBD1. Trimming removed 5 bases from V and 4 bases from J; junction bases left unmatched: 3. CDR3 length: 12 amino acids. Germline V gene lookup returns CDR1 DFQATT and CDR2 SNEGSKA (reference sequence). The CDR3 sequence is CSAPTGSDTQYF. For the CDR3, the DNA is TGCAGTGCTCCGACAGGGTCAGATACGCAGTATTTT.

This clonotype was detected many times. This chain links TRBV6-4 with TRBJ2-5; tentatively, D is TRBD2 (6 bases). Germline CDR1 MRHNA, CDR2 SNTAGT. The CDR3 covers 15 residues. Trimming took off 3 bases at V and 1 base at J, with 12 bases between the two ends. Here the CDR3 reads CASSEMAGGQETQYF. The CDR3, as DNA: TGTGCCAGCAGTGAAATGGCCGGGGGCCAAGAGACCCAGTACTTC.